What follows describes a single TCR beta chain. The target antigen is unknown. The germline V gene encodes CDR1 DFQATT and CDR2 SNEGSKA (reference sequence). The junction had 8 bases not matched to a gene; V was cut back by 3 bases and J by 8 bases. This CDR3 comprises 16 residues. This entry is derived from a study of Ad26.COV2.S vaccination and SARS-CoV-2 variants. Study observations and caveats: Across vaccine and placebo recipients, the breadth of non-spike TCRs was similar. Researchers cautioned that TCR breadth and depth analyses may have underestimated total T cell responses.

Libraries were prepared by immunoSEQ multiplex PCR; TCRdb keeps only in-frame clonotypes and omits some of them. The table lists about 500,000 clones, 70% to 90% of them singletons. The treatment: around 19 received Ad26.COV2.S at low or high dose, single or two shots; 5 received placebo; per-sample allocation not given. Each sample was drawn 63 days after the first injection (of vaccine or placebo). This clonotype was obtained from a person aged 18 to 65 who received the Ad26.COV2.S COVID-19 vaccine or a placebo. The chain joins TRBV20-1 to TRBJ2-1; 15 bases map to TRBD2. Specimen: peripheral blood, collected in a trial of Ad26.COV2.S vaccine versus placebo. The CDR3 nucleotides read TGCAGTGCTAGTGGTGGGACTAGCGGGAGGACTTATGAGCAGTTCTTC. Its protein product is CSASGGTSGRTYEQFF.